This record covers a single T cell receptor (beta chain). This entry is derived from a study of blood T cell repertoires in COVID-19. Study-wide context: Samples taken during acute and convalescent COVID-19 were collected in the United States, Italy and Spain. In each case, the material was cDNA or gDNA derived from T cells, B-cell-depleted T cells, or PBMCs.

The assay was immunoSEQ multiplex PCR, and TCRdb's table has in-frame clones only and misses some. The data show about 180,000 clones, approximately 90% seen once. Seattle's enrolled individuals joined amid active infection and were then monitored longitudinally. This CDR3 has 17 residues. The germline V gene has CDR1 MDHEN and CDR2 SYDVKM. Trimming took 6 bases from V and 3 from J; bases not matched to a gene: 14. This TCR came from a woman aged 70-85 years with COVID-19, enrolled during active disease. Sequencing was carried out using peripheral blood. J is TRBJ1-5 and V is TRBV28; TRBD1 agrees at 7 bases. CDR3 amino acids: CASSRHPRGRNNQPQHF. The CDR3 bases are TGTGCCAGCAGCCGACATCCTAGGGGGCGGAACAATCAGCCCCAGCATTTT.